This TCR beta chain appears in the sequencing data of a study of blood T cell repertoires in COVID-19. Study-wide background: T cells, B-cell-depleted T cells, or PBMCs supplied cDNA or gDNA.

V lost 6 bases and J lost 3; bases outside the gene matches: 7. CDR3 length: 15 residues. Germline CDR1 and CDR2: MNHEY and SVGAGI. Assay used: immunoSEQ multiplex PCR; TCRdb lists only in-frame clones, some missing. The sample yields some 220,000 clones, about 88% seen once. This clone has just one count. V gene TRBV6-5 combines with J gene TRBJ1-4, with TRBD1 matching 7 bases. This TCR came from a man aged 50 to 60 who had recovered from COVID-19. Sequenced sample: peripheral blood. CDR3 nucleotide sequence: TGTGCCAGCAGGCAGACACAGGGGCCTAATGAAAAACTGTTTTTT. It encodes CASRQTQGPNEKLFF.